This passage covers 23 T cell receptor beta chains from one sample sequenced in a study of CD8 T cells in ankylosing spondylitis. TCRdb redid the calling of the 5' RACE reads with MiXCR, one entry per CDR3 protein. The sample consists of approximately 350,000 distinct CDR3 sequences, roughly 15% of them appearing once. The sample comprised blood, either unsorted or a sorted T cell fraction (not recorded which). The source is a male donor with ankylosing spondylitis or in good health (not recorded which).

This clonotype has ten or more counts. The rearrangement joins TRBV7-9 to TRBJ2-1; 10 bases are shared with TRBD2. Germline V lookup: CDR1 SEHNR, CDR2 FQNEAQ (reference sequence). The CDR3 loop spans 14 amino acids. V was pared by 10 bases and J by 8 bases, with 11 bases of the junction left unmatched. CDR3 residues: CATPRTSGRDEQFF. The CDR3 DNA is TGTGCCACCCCCCGGACTAGCGGACGGGATGAGCAGTTCTTC.

This clonotype showed up many times. The genes are TRBV5-1 and TRBJ2-1; maybe TRBD1 (6 bases). Germline V gene data show CDR1 as SGHRS and CDR2 as YFSETQ. This CDR3 comprises 16 residues. V dropped 4 bases and J dropped 2 bases, with 16 bases sitting between them. CDR3 in amino acids: CASSNNEGGPYNEQFF. The DNA for the CDR3 is TGCGCCAGCAGCAACAACGAAGGGGGACCCTACAATGAGCAGTTCTTC. Full variable domain (outside the CDR3, taken from reference TRBV5-1 and TRBJ2-1): KAGVTQTPRYLIKTRGQQVTLSCSPISGHRSVSWYQQTPGQGLQFLFEYFSETQRNKGNFPGRFSGRQFSNSRSEMNVSTLELGDSALYLCASSNNEGGPYNEQFFGPGTRLTVL.

This clonotype occurred a few times. The CDR3 nucleotides read TGTGCCAGCAGCGTAGGCAGTAGCTCTGGAAACACCATATATTTT. The encoded protein is CASSVGSSSGNTIYF. The chain has TRBV9 and TRBJ1-3; unclear D gene. CDR3 length equals 15 residues. Germline-derived CDR1 and CDR2 are SGDLS and YYNGEE. V dropped 0 bases and J dropped 0 bases, with 7 bases sitting between them.

CDR3 region: CASSLGTSRYNEQFF. Written as DNA, the CDR3 is TGTGCCAGCAGCCTTGGGACTAGCAGATACAATGAGCAGTTCTTC. The V call is TRBV7-2, the J call TRBJ2-1; 9 nucleotides line up with TRBD2. Germline V gene data show CDR1 as SGHTA and CDR2 as FQGNSA. The V and J ends lost 5 bases and 4 bases, in that order; junction bases with no gene match: 6. This CDR3 is 15 amino acids long.

This clonotype has only a few counts. The chain carries TRBV5-1 and TRBJ1-1; unclear D gene. The V and J ends lost 4 bases and 2 bases respectively, with 12 bases between them. Per germline, CDR1 SGHRS and CDR2 YFSETQ. CDR3 length: 14 amino acids. The CDR3 region is CASSLNIGNTEAFF. CDR3 DNA: TGCGCCAGCAGCCTAAATATAGGTAACACTGAAGCTTTCTTT.

The chain carries TRBV9 and TRBJ1-6; 7 bases map to TRBD1. The germline gives CDR1 SGDLS, CDR2 YYNGEE. This CDR3 is 15 amino acids long. The V segment lost 4 bases and the J segment 8 bases; nucleotides outside the gene matches: 9. CDR3: CASSSSGTVDSPLHF. The DNA of the CDR3 is TGTGCCAGCAGCTCTTCGGGGACAGTTGATTCACCCCTCCACTTT.

As DNA, the CDR3 is TGTGCCAGCAGTTCCCTGACAGGGAACTATGGCTACACCTTC. As protein: CASSSLTGNYGYTF. The genes are TRBV27 and TRBJ1-2; 7 nucleotides align to TRBD1. The junction had 4 bases not matched to a gene; V was cut back by 4 bases and J by 2 bases. Germline CDR1 MNHEY, CDR2 SMNVEV (reference sequence). The CDR3 covers 14 residues.

In its sample, this clonotype was seen a few times. The chain couples TRBV5-1 to TRBJ1-4; D ambiguous. The V gene's germline CDR1 is SGHRS and CDR2 YFSETQ. V lost 2 bases and J lost 8, with 13 bases in between. The CDR3 sequence is 14 residues long. Here the CDR3 DNA reads TGCGCCAGCAGCTTAGGACCGGGAGGAGAAAAACTGTTTTTT. Translated: CASSLGPGGEKLFF.

This chain uses TRBV25-1 with TRBJ2-3, with D maybe TRBD1 (6 bases). V was pared by 2 bases and J by 7 bases, with 16 bases between. This CDR3 comprises 15 residues. Germline V gene sequence: CDR1 MGHDK, CDR2 SYGVNS. Written as DNA, the CDR3 is TGTGCCAGCAGTGAAACCCCCCCCGGGACACATACGCAGTATTTT. This encodes CASSETPPGTHTQYF.

The chain recombines TRBV12-3 or TRBV12-4 with TRBJ1-6; 9 nucleotides line up with TRBD1. CDR3 length: 14 amino acids. The V segment lost 6 bases and the J segment 8 bases; nucleotides outside the gene matches: 5. The CDR3 DNA sequence: TGTGCCAGCAGCCGGGACAGGGTGGATTCACCCCTCCACTTT. Its translation: CASSRDRVDSPLHF.

The chain couples TRBV5-1 to TRBJ2-7; 11 nucleotides align to TRBD2. Germline V CDR1 and CDR2: SGHRS, YFSETQ. J was trimmed by 2 bases and V by 5 bases; bases with no gene match: 3. This CDR3 region has 14 residues. This chain's CDR3 is CASRALAGAYEQYF. CDR3 bases: TGCGCCAGCAGGGCACTAGCGGGAGCCTACGAGCAGTACTTC. Together with reference TRBV5-1 and TRBJ2-7, the CDR3 gives the full variable domain: KAGVTQTPRYLIKTRGQQVTLSCSPISGHRSVSWYQQTPGQGLQFLFEYFSETQRNKGNFPGRFSGRQFSNSRSEMNVSTLELGDSALYLCASRALAGAYEQYFGPGTRLTVT.

This sequence joins TRBV7-9 and TRBJ2-1; no reliable D call. Germline CDR1 SEHNR, CDR2 FQNEAQ (reference sequence). V lost 0 bases and J lost 0, with 3 bases in between. The CDR3 runs 14 residues. The CDR3 protein is CASSLALSYNEQFF. In nucleotides, the CDR3 is TGTGCCAGCAGCTTAGCGCTCTCCTACAATGAGCAGTTCTTC.

J is TRBJ2-2 and V is TRBV3-1; 7 positions match TRBD1. Looked up from germline, CDR1 is LGHDT and CDR2 is YNNKEL (reference sequence). V lost 3 bases and J lost 3; bases outside the gene matches: 7. The CDR3 sequence is 16 residues long. CDR3 protein: CASSHRRQGDTGELFF. CDR3 DNA sequence: TGTGCCAGCAGCCATCGACGACAGGGCGACACCGGGGAGCTGTTTTTT.

The chain uses TRBV20-1 and TRBJ2-7; 8 nucleotides line up with TRBD2. CDR1 and CDR2 (germline): DFQATT, SNEGSKA (reference sequence). The CDR3 spans 15 residues. The trim removed 3 bases at V and 4 bases at J, leaving 11 bases unmatched. In DNA, the CDR3 is TGCAGTGCTAGGGGGCTGGGCGGGAGGCAATACGAGCAGTACTTC. The encoded protein is CSARGLGGRQYEQYF.

This clonotype was seen at least ten times. The chain recombines TRBV24-1 with TRBJ2-1, with D perhaps TRBD1 or TRBD2 (5 bases each). Trimming took off 5 bases at V and 8 bases at J, with 6 bases between the two ends. From germline, CDR1 is KGHDR and CDR2 SFDVKD. The CDR3 is 11 amino acids. CDR3 bases: TGTGCCACCAGTGTGGGGGATGAGCAGTTCTTC. This translates into CATSVGDEQFF.

In this sample, this clonotype turned up a few times. This chain uses TRBV7-9 with TRBJ1-6; unclear D gene. Germline CDR1 is SEHNR and CDR2 is FQNEAQ (reference sequence). The CDR3 is 12 residues long. The V gene lost 3 bases and the J gene lost 11 bases, with 8 bases spanning the gap. As DNA, the CDR3 is TGTGCCAGCAGCTTGACAAAACCACCCCTCCACTTT. Translated: CASSLTKPPLHF.

This clonotype showed up just a few times. The chain couples TRBV4-1 to TRBJ2-2, with D hard to call. Germline V CDR1 and CDR2: MGHRA, YSYEKL. The V end lost 3 bases, the J end lost 8 bases, and 13 bases lay between the germline ends. CDR3 length equals 14 residues. The CDR3 spells CASSHPSRGGELFF. Written as DNA, the CDR3 is TGCGCCAGCAGCCACCCCTCCCGAGGTGGGGAGCTGTTTTTT.

This chain connects TRBV4-1 to TRBJ1-1, with 9 bases fitting TRBD1. CDR1 and CDR2 from the germline V gene are MGHRA and YSYEKL. V lost 3 bases and J lost 7; bases outside the gene matches: 3. This CDR3 is 13 amino acids long. The chain's CDR3 is CASSQGDRVEAFF. CDR3 bases: TGCGCCAGCAGCCAGGGGGACAGGGTTGAAGCTTTCTTT.

This clonotype showed up just a few times. The chain employs TRBV5-1 and TRBJ1-2; D is perhaps TRBD1 (6 bases). The CDR3 is 14 residues long. The germline CDR1 and CDR2 sequences are SGHRS and YFSETQ. V gave up 4 bases and J gave up 2 bases, with 12 bases separating them. This CDR3 reads CASSVGQSNYGYTF. As DNA, the CDR3 is TGCGCCAGCAGCGTTGGACAGTCGAACTATGGCTACACCTTC. The full variable domain, rest sourced from reference TRBV5-1 and TRBJ1-2, is KAGVTQTPRYLIKTRGQQVTLSCSPISGHRSVSWYQQTPGQGLQFLFEYFSETQRNKGNFPGRFSGRQFSNSRSEMNVSTLELGDSALYLCASSVGQSNYGYTFGSGTRLTVV.

This chain joins TRBV5-1 and TRBJ2-1, with D maybe TRBD2 (6 bases). V lost 8 bases, J lost 7 bases, and 13 bases lay in between. The CDR3 length is 12 residues. Germline V CDR1 and CDR2: SGHRS, YFSETQ. The CDR3 bases are TGCGCCAGTACCGAAGGAGGGAATGAGCAGTTCTTC. It encodes CASTEGGNEQFF.

This clonotype was observed a few times. The V call is TRBV7-2, the J call TRBJ1-4, with D unresolved. The germline V gene has CDR1 SGHTA and CDR2 FQGNSA. This CDR3 has 16 residues. Trimming took 1 base from V and 3 from J, leaving 12 bases between them. CDR3 sequence: CASSLGGRSANEKLFF. DNA for the CDR3: TGTGCCAGCAGCTTAGGCGGGCGGTCGGCTAATGAAAAACTGTTTTTT.

The chain carries TRBV12-3 or TRBV12-4 and TRBJ2-5; 12 nucleotides match TRBD2. The CDR3 totals 17 residues. V lost 5 bases and J lost 0; bases outside the gene matches: 7. CDR3 loop: CASSTGLAGGYQETQYF. The CDR3 nucleotides are TGTGCCAGCAGTACGGGACTAGCGGGCGGGTACCAAGAGACCCAGTACTTC.

The rearrangement links TRBV5-1 to TRBJ2-1, with D hard to call. The CDR3 length is 14 residues. Trimming removed 0 bases from V and 4 bases from J, with 8 bases in between. Germline V lookup: CDR1 SGHRS, CDR2 YFSETQ. The chain's CDR3 is CASSLEGFYNEQFF. DNA of the CDR3: TGCGCCAGCAGCTTGGAGGGTTTTTACAATGAGCAGTTCTTC.